This T cell receptor beta chain is drawn from a study of blood T cell repertoires in COVID-19. The wider study: Sites across the United States, Italy and Spain contributed samples from acute and convalescent COVID-19. T cells, B-cell-depleted T cells, or PBMCs provided the cDNA or gDNA that served as material.

Per germline, CDR1 MNHEY and CDR2 SVGAGI. The CDR3 is 15 residues long. Trimming took 9 bases from V and 5 from J; bases not matched to a gene: 10. This clone came up a few times. Profiled with immunoSEQ multiplex PCR; TCRdb holds only in-frame clones, not every one. The sample contains 70,000 or so clones, roughly nine tenths of which appear only once. Material: peripheral blood. The clonotype comes from a woman aged 18-29 years with acute or convalescent COVID-19. V is TRBV6-5 and J is TRBJ1-6, with 7 nucleotides matching TRBD1. The CDR3 here is CASRRQGQDNSPLHF. CDR3 nucleotide sequence: TGTGCCAGTCGACGACAGGGCCAGGATAATTCACCCCTCCACTTT.